This T cell receptor (beta chain) derives from a study of control samples from healthy donors and cancer patients (dated by TCRdb to the early 2020s). The germline V gene gives CDR1 as SNHLY and CDR2 as FYNNEI. A distance of 12 bases separates the germline ends of V and J, which lose 8 bases and 5 bases respectively. From cysteine to phenylalanine, the CDR3 is 13 amino acids long. CDR3 DNA only is kept here, 39 bases in frame from base 1. As regards this clone: Its antigen is still unknown. No qualities accompany the bases; no much larger clone lies one base away.

Libraries were constructed by the immunoSEQ multiplex PCR assay. TCRdb re-hosts the immuneACCESS table, in-frame sequences only. Its copies lack some clones; in the studies checked, an unresolved V gene accounts for under half of them, and the cause for the rest is not known. For this sample there are around 64,000 clones; about nine tenths appear just once. In total, the top ten clones hold roughly 5.5% of the sample. Rearrangement joined TRBV2 to TRBJ1-4; the D gene is perhaps TRBD1, from 6 matching bases. Sample: PBMCs. The receptor was isolated from a man in his sixties with colorectal cancer. The CDR3 has the sequence CASSGTSNEKLFF. The DNA is as follows: TGTGCCAGCTCCGGGACATCGAATGAAAAACTGTTTTTT.